A single sample is the source of the 3 T cell receptor beta chains below, sequenced in a study of blood T cell repertoires in COVID-19. Profiled with immunoSEQ multiplex PCR; TCRdb holds only in-frame clones, not every one. The data show over 60,000 clones, about 80% seen once. Sequencing used peripheral blood. Receptors were obtained from a man between 50 and 59 years old with COVID-19, enrolled during active disease.

This clone appeared a few times. The chain links TRBV18 to TRBJ1-6, with 7 bases aligning to TRBD1. Germline V gene lookup returns CDR1 KGHSH and CDR2 LQKENI. The CDR3 spans 14 residues. V trimming: 6 bases; J trimming: 6 bases; junction bases outside the gene matches: 5. The CDR3 sequence: CASSQDRINSPLHF. As DNA, the CDR3 is TGTGCCAGCTCCCAGGACAGGATTAATTCACCCCTCCACTTT. The full variable domain, completed using reference TRBV18 and TRBJ1-6, is NAGVMQNPRHLVRRRGQEARLRCSPMKGHSHVYWYRQLPEEGLKFMVYLQKENIIDESGMPKERFSAEFPKEGPSILRIQQVVRGDSAAYFCASSQDRINSPLHFGNGTRLTVT.

The chain carries TRBV7-2 and TRBJ2-1, with 11 positions matching TRBD2. CDR1 SGHTA and CDR2 FQGNSA come from the germline V gene. The CDR3 is 16 amino acids. The J segment lost 8 bases and the V segment lost 2 bases, leaving 8 bases of the junction unmatched. CDR3 amino acids: CASSLTPSGRRDEQFF. For the CDR3, the DNA is TGTGCCAGCAGCTTAACTCCTAGCGGGAGGCGGGATGAGCAGTTCTTC.

J is TRBJ2-1 and V is TRBV9; 13 nucleotides match TRBD2. The V gene end was trimmed by 1 base and the J gene end by 5 bases; junction bases not matched to a gene: 6. The V gene's germline CDR1 is SGDLS and CDR2 YYNGEE. This CDR3 spans 17 amino acids. CDR3 sequence: CASSVRFGTSGNNEQFF. DNA of the CDR3: TGTGCCAGCAGCGTAAGGTTTGGGACTAGCGGGAACAATGAGCAGTTCTTC.